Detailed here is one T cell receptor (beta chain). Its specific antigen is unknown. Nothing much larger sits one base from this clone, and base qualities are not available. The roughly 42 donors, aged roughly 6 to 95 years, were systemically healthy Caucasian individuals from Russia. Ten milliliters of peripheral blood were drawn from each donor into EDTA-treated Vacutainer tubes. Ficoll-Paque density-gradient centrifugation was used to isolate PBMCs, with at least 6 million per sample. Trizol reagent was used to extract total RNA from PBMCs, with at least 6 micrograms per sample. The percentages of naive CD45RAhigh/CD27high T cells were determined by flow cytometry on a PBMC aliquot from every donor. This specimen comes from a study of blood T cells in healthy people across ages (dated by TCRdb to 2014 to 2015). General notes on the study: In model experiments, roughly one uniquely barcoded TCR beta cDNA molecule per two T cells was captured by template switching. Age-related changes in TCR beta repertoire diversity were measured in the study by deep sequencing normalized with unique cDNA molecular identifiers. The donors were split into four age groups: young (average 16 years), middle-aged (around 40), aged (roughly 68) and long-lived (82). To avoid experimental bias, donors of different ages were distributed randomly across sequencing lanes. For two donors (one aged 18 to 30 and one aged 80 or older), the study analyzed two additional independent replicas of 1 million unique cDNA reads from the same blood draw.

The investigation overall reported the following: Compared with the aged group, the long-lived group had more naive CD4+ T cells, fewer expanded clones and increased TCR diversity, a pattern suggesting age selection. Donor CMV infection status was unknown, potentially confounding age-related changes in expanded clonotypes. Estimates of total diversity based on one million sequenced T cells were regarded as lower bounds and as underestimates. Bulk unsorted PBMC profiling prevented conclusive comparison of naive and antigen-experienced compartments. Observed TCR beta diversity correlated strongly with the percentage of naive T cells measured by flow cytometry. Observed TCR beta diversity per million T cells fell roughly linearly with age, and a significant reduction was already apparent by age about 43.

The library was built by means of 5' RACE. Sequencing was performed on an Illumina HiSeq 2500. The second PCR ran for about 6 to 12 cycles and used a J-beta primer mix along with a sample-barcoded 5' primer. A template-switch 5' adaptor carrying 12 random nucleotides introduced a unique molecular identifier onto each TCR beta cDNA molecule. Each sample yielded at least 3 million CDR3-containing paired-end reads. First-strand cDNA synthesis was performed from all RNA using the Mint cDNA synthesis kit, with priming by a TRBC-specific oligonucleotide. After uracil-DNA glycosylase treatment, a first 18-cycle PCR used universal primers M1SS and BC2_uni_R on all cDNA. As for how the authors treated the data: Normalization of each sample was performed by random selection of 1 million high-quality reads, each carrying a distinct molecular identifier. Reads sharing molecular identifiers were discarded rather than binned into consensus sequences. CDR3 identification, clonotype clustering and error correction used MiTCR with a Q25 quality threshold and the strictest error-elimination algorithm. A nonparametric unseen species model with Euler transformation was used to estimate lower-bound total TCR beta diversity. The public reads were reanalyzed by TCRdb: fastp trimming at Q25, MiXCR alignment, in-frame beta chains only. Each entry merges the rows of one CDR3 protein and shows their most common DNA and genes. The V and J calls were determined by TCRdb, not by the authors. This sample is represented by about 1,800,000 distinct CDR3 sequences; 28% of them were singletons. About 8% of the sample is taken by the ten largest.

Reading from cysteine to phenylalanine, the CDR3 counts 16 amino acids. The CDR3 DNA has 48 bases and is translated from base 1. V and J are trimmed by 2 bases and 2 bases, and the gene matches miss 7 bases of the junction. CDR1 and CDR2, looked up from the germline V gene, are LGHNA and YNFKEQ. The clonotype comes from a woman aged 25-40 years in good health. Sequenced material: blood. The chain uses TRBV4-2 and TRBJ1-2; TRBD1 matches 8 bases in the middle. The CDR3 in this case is CASSQMDRAENYGYTF. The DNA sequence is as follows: TGTGCCAGCAGCCAAATGGACAGGGCCGAGAACTATGGCTACACCTTC.